These 14 T cell receptor beta chains came from one sample sequenced in a study of T-cell reconstitution after alpha-beta-depleted transplantation in children. Unique molecular identifiers were incorporated when the TCRbeta library was constructed. TCRdb independently ran MiXCR on the PCR reads; one entry per CDR3 protein. The data contain some 460,000 distinct CDR3 sequences, around 15% of them singletons. This specimen consisted of PBMCs, mostly from graft donor cells, obtained 360 days after TCRalphabeta/CD19-depleted stem cell transplant. Receptor source: a boy under two years old who had a stem cell transplant for Wiskott-Aldrich syndrome, so the T cells may come from the graft donor.

This rearrangement joins TRBV12-3 or TRBV12-4 to TRBJ1-2; D is perhaps TRBD1 (5 bases). The ends were cut back, 5 bases at V and 6 bases at J, with 16 bases in the middle. The CDR3 covers 14 residues. CDR3 protein: CASSPRRAQDGYTF. The CDR3 coding sequence is TGTGCCAGCAGTCCCCGTCGGGCACAGGATGGCTACACCTTC.

The CDR3 is CASSVGDSYEQYF. The CDR3 nucleotides read TGTGCCAGCAGCGTAGGGGACTCCTACGAGCAGTACTTC. This chain connects TRBV9 to TRBJ2-7; no definite D call. V lost 0 bases and J lost 0, with 4 bases in between. The germline V gene has CDR1 SGDLS and CDR2 YYNGEE. The CDR3 loop spans 13 amino acids.

This clonotype was counted only a few times. The V and J genes are TRBV12-3 or TRBV12-4 and TRBJ2-1; no clear D gene. CDR3 size: 14 residues. The germline V and J ends were trimmed by 6 bases and 7 bases, with 16 bases remaining between them. The CDR3 sequence: CASRNRVLDNEQFF. Here the CDR3 DNA reads TGTGCCAGCAGAAATAGGGTTCTCGATAATGAGCAGTTCTTC.

The chain uses TRBV11-3 and TRBJ2-1; D perhaps matches TRBD2 (7 bases). The CDR3 extends over 13 amino acids. Germline V lookup: CDR1 SGHNT, CDR2 YENEEA. The V gene lost 5 bases and the J gene lost 9 bases, with 14 bases spanning the gap. This CDR3 is CASSLRGGGEQFF. The CDR3 bases are TGTGCCAGCAGCCTGAGGGGGGGCGGTGAGCAGTTCTTC.

This clonotype appeared a single time. The chain uses TRBV29-1 and TRBJ2-1; 10 positions match TRBD2. The germline gives CDR1 SQVTM, CDR2 ANQGSEA. This CDR3 contains 13 residues. Trimming removed 6 bases from V and 14 bases from J; junction bases left unmatched: 13. The DNA of the CDR3 is TGCAGCGTAGATTCCGGGACTAGCGTCGGGGAGTTCTTC. Translation: CSVDSGTSVGEFF.

The chain is built from TRBV15 and TRBJ2-1, with D unresolved. V was shortened by 1 base and J by 0 bases, with 10 bases between the two germline ends. The CDR3 length is 16 residues. Germline V CDR1 and CDR2: LNHNV, YYDKDF (reference sequence). For the CDR3, the DNA is TGTGCCACCAGCAGAGGCTATTCGAGCTCCTACAATGAGCAGTTCTTC. Translated: CATSRGYSSSYNEQFF.

This chain uses TRBV7-9 with TRBJ2-1; 7 nucleotides match TRBD2. With 3 bases clipped from V and 6 bases from J, the junction kept 5 bases outside the gene matches. Per the germline V gene, CDR1 is SEHNR and CDR2 is FQNEAQ (reference sequence). This CDR3 region has 14 residues. CDR3 sequence reads: CASSFRKRGNEQFF. The CDR3 DNA sequence: TGTGCCAGCAGCTTCCGTAAGCGGGGCAATGAGCAGTTCTTC. The variable domain in full, completed from reference TRBV7-9 and TRBJ2-1, reads DTGVSQNPRHKITKRGQNVTFRCDPISEHNRLYWYRQTLGQGPEFLTYFQNEAQLEKSRLLSDRFSAERPKGSFSTLEIQRTEQGDSAMYLCASSFRKRGNEQFFGPGTRLTVL.

This clonotype came up a few times. The chain joins TRBV4-3 to TRBJ2-7; D not resolved. Germline V CDR1 and CDR2: LGHNA, YSLEER. The CDR3 has 15 amino acids. V dropped 1 base and J dropped 3 bases, with 13 bases sitting between them. In nucleotides, the CDR3 is TGCGCCAGCAGCCAAGTGGCTGGTTTTAACTACGAGCAGTACTTC. Its protein product is CASSQVAGFNYEQYF.

This clonotype was recorded many times. The rearrangement joins TRBV29-1 to TRBJ2-2; D uncertain. The length of the CDR3 is 11 residues. The germline CDR1 and CDR2 sequences are SQVTM and ANQGSEA. CDR3 loop: CCGGNTGELFF. Here the CDR3 DNA reads TGCTGCGGTGGGAACACCGGGGAGCTGTTTTTT.

The sample holds a few counts of this clonotype. V gene TRBV4-1 combines with J gene TRBJ2-5, with TRBD2 identical over 13 bases. Looked up from germline, CDR1 is MGHRA and CDR2 is YSYEKL. With V trimmed by 1 base and J by 5 bases, 10 bases remained unmatched. The CDR3 contains 18 residues. CDR3 DNA sequence: TGCGCCAGCAGCCAAGGAATCCAACTAGCGGGGGGGCTTGAGACCCAGTACTTC. Translating it yields CASSQGIQLAGGLETQYF.

This rearrangement joins TRBV29-1 to TRBJ2-7; D is ambiguous. The CDR3 contains 14 residues. The V end was cut by 6 bases, the J end by 0 bases, with 15 bases between. The V gene's germline CDR1 is SQVTM and CDR2 ANQGSEA. The CDR3 region is CSVKSLGPSYEQYF. The CDR3, as DNA: TGCAGCGTGAAAAGCCTAGGACCCTCCTACGAGCAGTACTTC.

The V call is TRBV10-3, the J call TRBJ2-1, with D tentatively TRBD1 or TRBD2 (5 bases each). From germline, CDR1 is ENHRY and CDR2 SYGVKD. This CDR3 region has 14 residues. Trimming removed 2 bases from V and 8 bases from J, with 13 bases in between. The CDR3 bases are TGTGCCATCAGTGAGCCTGGGGGTCGGGATGAGCAGTTCTTC. Residues: CAISEPGGRDEQFF.

V usage is TRBV14 and J usage is TRBJ2-2; D not resolved. Trimming removed 4 bases from V and 3 bases from J, with 9 bases in between. The CDR3 sequence is 14 residues long. Germline V CDR1 and CDR2: SGHDN, FVKESK. CDR3 DNA: TGTGCCAGCAGCCCATCGATGTACACCGGGGAGCTGTTTTTT. Protein: CASSPSMYTGELFF.

J is TRBJ2-1 and V is TRBV18; D remains ambiguous. The CDR3 spans 14 residues. Trimming stripped 3 bases from V and 10 bases from J, with 16 bases between. Germline-derived CDR1 and CDR2 are KGHSH and LQKENI. The CDR3 loop reads CASSPGGKNGEQFF. The CDR3 bases are TGTGCCAGCTCACCGGGCGGCAAAAATGGGGAGCAGTTCTTC.